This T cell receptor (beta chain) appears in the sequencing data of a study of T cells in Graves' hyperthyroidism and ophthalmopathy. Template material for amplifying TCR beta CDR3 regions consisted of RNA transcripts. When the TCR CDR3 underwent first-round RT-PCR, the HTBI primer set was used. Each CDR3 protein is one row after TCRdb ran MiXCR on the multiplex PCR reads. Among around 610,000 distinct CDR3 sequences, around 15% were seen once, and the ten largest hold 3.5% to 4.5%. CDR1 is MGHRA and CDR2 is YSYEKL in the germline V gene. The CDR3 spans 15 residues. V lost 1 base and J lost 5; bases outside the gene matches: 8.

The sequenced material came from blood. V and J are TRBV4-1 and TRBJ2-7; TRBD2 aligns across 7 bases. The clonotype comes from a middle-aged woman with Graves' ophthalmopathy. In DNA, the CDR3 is TGCGCCAGCAGCCAAGCCCCGGGAGGTATCGACGAGCAGTACTTC. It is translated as CASSQAPGGIDEQYF.